Sequencing of this T cell receptor beta chain was carried out in a study of cytomegalovirus exposure and HLA in healthy donors. Background on the study: The study's early data release held about 77 million unique TCRs from HLA-typed donors.

This CDR3 is 13 amino acids long. Germline loops: CDR1 GTSNPN, CDR2 SVGIG (reference sequence). Germline trimming cut 8 bases from V and 3 bases from J; bases unmatched to any gene: 7. Researchers ran the PCR with 60 Vbeta and 13 Jbeta primers. Assay: immunoSEQ multiplex PCR; the TCRdb copy retains only in-frame clones and omits some. The table includes 150,000 to 200,000 clones, around 84% detected once. The receptor was derived from a boy aged 2-15 years in good health and CMV-seronegative. The gene calls are TRBV30 and TRBJ1-1; TRBD1 matches 9 bases. Sequenced sample: PBMCs. The CDR3: CARQGTGYTEAFF. The CDR3 bases are TGTGCCCGCCAAGGGACAGGGTACACTGAAGCTTTCTTT.